The clone carrying this T cell receptor beta chain was counted only a few times. V dropped 4 bases and J dropped 0 bases, with 15 bases sitting between them. The CDR3 is made up of 16 amino acids. Germline CDR1 reads SGDLS; CDR2 reads YYNGEE. The entry originates in a study of cytomegalovirus exposure and HLA in healthy donors. PCR involved 60 Vbeta and 13 Jbeta primers. Data came from immunoSEQ multiplex PCR; TCRdb stores just in-frame clones and leaves some out. The sample carries about 140,000 clones, 75% to 90% recorded once. The sample consisted of PBMCs. The rearrangement uses TRBV9 and TRBJ2-3; D might be TRBD2 (5 bases). The origin of this receptor is a female donor in good health and CMV-seronegative. The CDR3 sequence is CASSPPGGLSTDTQYF. The CDR3, as DNA: TGTGCCAGCAGCCCCCCAGGCGGGCTAAGCACAGATACGCAGTATTTT.